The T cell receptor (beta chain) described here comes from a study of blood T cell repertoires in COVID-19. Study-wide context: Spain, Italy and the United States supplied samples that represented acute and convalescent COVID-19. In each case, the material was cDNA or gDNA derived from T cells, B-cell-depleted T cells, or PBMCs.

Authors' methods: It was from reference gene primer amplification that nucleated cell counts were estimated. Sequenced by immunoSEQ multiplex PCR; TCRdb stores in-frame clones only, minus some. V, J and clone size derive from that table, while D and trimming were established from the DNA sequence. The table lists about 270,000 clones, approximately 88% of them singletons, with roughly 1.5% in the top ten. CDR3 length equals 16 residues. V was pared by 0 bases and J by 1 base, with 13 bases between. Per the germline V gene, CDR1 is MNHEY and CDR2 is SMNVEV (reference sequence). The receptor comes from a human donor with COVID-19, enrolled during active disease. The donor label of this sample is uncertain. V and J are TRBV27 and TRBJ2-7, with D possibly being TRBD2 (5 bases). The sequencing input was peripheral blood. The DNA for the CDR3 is TGTGCCAGCAGTTTATCGGTGGGGAGTCCTTCCTACGAGCAGTACTTC. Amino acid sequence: CASSLSVGSPSYEQYF.